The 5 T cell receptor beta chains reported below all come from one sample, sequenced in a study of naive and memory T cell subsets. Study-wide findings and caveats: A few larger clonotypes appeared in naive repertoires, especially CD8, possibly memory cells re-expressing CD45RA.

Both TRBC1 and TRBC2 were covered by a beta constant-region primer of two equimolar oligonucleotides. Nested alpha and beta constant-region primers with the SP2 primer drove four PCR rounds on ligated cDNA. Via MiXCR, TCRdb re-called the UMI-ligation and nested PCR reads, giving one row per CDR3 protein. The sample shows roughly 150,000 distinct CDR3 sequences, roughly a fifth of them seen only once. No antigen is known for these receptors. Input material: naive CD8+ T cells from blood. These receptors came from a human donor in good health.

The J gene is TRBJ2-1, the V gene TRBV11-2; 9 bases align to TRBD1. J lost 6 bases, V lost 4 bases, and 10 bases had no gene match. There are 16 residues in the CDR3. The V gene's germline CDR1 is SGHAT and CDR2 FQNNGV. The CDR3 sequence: CASSSPGTGFLNEQFF. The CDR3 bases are TGTGCCAGCAGCTCGCCCGGGACAGGGTTCCTCAATGAGCAGTTCTTC.

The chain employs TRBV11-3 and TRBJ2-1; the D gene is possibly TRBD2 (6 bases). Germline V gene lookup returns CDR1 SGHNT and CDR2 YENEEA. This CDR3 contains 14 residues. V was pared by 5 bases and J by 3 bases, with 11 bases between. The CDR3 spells CASSTGDFYNEQFF. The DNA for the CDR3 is TGTGCCAGCAGCACTGGGGACTTCTACAATGAGCAGTTCTTC.

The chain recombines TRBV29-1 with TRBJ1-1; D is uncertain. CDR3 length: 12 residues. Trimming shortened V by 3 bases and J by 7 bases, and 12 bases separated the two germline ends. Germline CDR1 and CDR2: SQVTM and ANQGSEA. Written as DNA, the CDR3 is TGCAGCGTTGACAGGTTTAGCGATGAAGCTTTCTTT. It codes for CSVDRFSDEAFF.

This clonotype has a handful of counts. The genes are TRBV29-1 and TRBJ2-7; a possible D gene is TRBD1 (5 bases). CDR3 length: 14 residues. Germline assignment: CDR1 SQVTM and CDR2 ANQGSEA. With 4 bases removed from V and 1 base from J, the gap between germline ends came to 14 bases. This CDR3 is CSVGWQGVSYEQYF. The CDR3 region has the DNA TGCAGCGTTGGTTGGCAGGGTGTATCCTACGAGCAGTACTTC.

The CDR3 sequence: CSVEARTGWETQYF. CDR3 DNA sequence: TGCAGCGTTGAAGCTCGGACAGGGTGGGAGACCCAGTACTTC. The chain carries TRBV29-1 and TRBJ2-5, with TRBD1 matching over 8 bases. Per germline, CDR1 SQVTM and CDR2 ANQGSEA. This CDR3 spans 14 amino acids. Germline trimming cut 1 base from V and 5 bases from J; bases unmatched to any gene: 6.